The rows below give T cell receptor beta chains drawn from one sample of a study of blood T cell repertoires in COVID-19. The assay was immunoSEQ multiplex PCR, and TCRdb's table has in-frame clones only and misses some. This sample has fewer than 250,000 clones, with about 88% found just once. What was sequenced was peripheral blood. The source is a woman aged 60-70 years with acute or convalescent COVID-19. Each CDR3 is given with its conserved first and last residue. The D gene is left open where the match is weak.

j_call: TRBJ2-3
d_call: TRBD1
cdr3_length: 15
v_call: TRBV9
cdr3_aa: CASSVGQGRTDTQYF

j_call: TRBJ1-5
d_call: .
cdr3_length: 16
v_call: TRBV28
cdr3_aa: CASSPDQAFLSWPQHF

j_call: TRBJ1-5
d_call: TRBD1
cdr3_length: 15
v_call: TRBV7-9
cdr3_aa: CASSPGTGINQPQHF

j_call: TRBJ2-7
d_call: .
cdr3_length: 12
v_call: TRBV7-8
cdr3_aa: CATRGSSYEQYF

j_call: TRBJ2-3
d_call: TRBD2
cdr3_length: 15
v_call: TRBV6-1
cdr3_aa: CASNRLAGSTDTQYF

j_call: TRBJ1-1
d_call: TRBD1
cdr3_length: 15
v_call: TRBV18
cdr3_aa: CASSPRLTGDTEAFF

j_call: TRBJ1-1
d_call: .
cdr3_length: 16
v_call: TRBV19
cdr3_aa: CASRPRTSGAGTEAFF

j_call: TRBJ1-1
d_call: .
cdr3_length: 14
v_call: TRBV20-1
cdr3_aa: CSASKQGIGSEAFF

j_call: TRBJ2-1
d_call: .
cdr3_length: 16
v_call: TRBV19
cdr3_aa: CASTPGDQRGRNEQFF

j_call: TRBJ1-5
d_call: .
cdr3_length: 15
v_call: TRBV2
cdr3_aa: CASSYSGTNYQPQHF

j_call: TRBJ1-4
d_call: .
cdr3_length: 14
v_call: TRBV5-1
cdr3_aa: CASSLVNPGEKLFF

j_call: TRBJ2-1
d_call: TRBD1
cdr3_length: 15
v_call: TRBV7-3
cdr3_aa: CASSLVRDRGNEQFF

j_call: TRBJ2-5
d_call: .
cdr3_length: 13
v_call: TRBV29-1
cdr3_aa: CSVAGSTAETQYF

j_call: TRBJ2-2
d_call: .
cdr3_length: 14
v_call: TRBV6-2/TRBV6-3
cdr3_aa: CASSPDRNTGELFF

j_call: TRBJ2-6
d_call: .
cdr3_length: 18
v_call: TRBV19
cdr3_aa: CASSIVGGSDSGANVLTF

j_call: TRBJ2-3
d_call: TRBD1
cdr3_length: 17
v_call: TRBV11-2
cdr3_aa: CASSLGERTGGADTQYF

j_call: TRBJ1-1
d_call: TRBD1
cdr3_length: 14
v_call: TRBV3-1/TRBV3-2
cdr3_aa: CASRLQGANTEAFF

j_call: TRBJ2-5
d_call: .
cdr3_length: 12
v_call: TRBV5-1
cdr3_aa: CASSPGGETQYF

j_call: TRBJ2-5
d_call: TRBD2
cdr3_length: 15
v_call: TRBV19
cdr3_aa: CASSMSGKYQETQYF

j_call: TRBJ1-5
d_call: TRBD1
cdr3_length: 14
v_call: TRBV3-1/TRBV3-2
cdr3_aa: CASSPGTGIRPQHF

j_call: TRBJ1-6
d_call: .
cdr3_length: 15
v_call: TRBV7-9
cdr3_aa: CASSLASGGRSPLHF

j_call: TRBJ2-3
d_call: .
cdr3_length: 16
v_call: TRBV6-2/TRBV6-3
cdr3_aa: CASSYSTGRPTDTQYF

j_call: TRBJ2-7
d_call: TRBD1
cdr3_length: 14
v_call: TRBV10-3
cdr3_aa: CAITTGQGVYEQYF

j_call: TRBJ1-3
d_call: TRBD1
cdr3_length: 15
v_call: TRBV5-5
cdr3_aa: CASRQDRGSGNTIYF

j_call: TRBJ2-5
d_call: .
cdr3_length: 15
v_call: TRBV28
cdr3_aa: CASSLSSQAQETQYF

j_call: TRBJ1-2
d_call: .
cdr3_length: 12
v_call: TRBV12-3/TRBV12-4
cdr3_aa: CASSLGQGGYTF

j_call: TRBJ2-4
d_call: TRBD1
cdr3_length: 14
v_call: TRBV11-2
cdr3_aa: CASSQRQGENIQYF

j_call: TRBJ1-2
d_call: .
cdr3_length: 16
v_call: TRBV7-2
cdr3_aa: CASSLAGAGLDYGYTF

j_call: TRBJ2-7
d_call: .
cdr3_length: 15
v_call: TRBV9
cdr3_aa: CASSVAGGHPYEQYF

j_call: TRBJ1-2
d_call: .
cdr3_length: 15
v_call: TRBV11-2
cdr3_aa: CASSLVATGLYGYTF

j_call: TRBJ1-2
d_call: TRBD1
cdr3_length: 15
v_call: TRBV20-1
cdr3_aa: CSASYRDRKGDGYTF

j_call: TRBJ2-3
d_call: .
cdr3_length: 15
v_call: TRBV27
cdr3_aa: CASSYGAGSTDTQYF

j_call: TRBJ2-1
d_call: TRBD2
cdr3_length: 16
v_call: TRBV5-1
cdr3_aa: CASSLGDSGGRNEQFF

j_call: TRBJ2-7
d_call: TRBD2
cdr3_length: 16
v_call: TRBV7-2
cdr3_aa: CASSASLSGGAYEQYF

j_call: TRBJ1-2
d_call: .
cdr3_length: 12
v_call: TRBV24-1
cdr3_aa: CATWAGAGGYTF

j_call: TRBJ1-5
d_call: .
cdr3_length: 12
v_call: TRBV30
cdr3_aa: CAWTRDNQPQHF

j_call: TRBJ2-7
d_call: TRBD2
cdr3_length: 18
v_call: TRBV7-2
cdr3_aa: CASSPRTSGSQSSYEQYF

j_call: TRBJ2-2
d_call: .
cdr3_length: 16
v_call: TRBV2
cdr3_aa: CASIAAGLRNTGELFF

j_call: TRBJ2-3
d_call: TRBD2
cdr3_length: 15
v_call: TRBV18
cdr3_aa: CASSPNSGSADTQYF

j_call: TRBJ1-1
d_call: .
cdr3_length: 14
v_call: TRBV6-5
cdr3_aa: CASSSSRWRNEAFF

j_call: TRBJ2-7
d_call: TRBD2
cdr3_length: 15
v_call: TRBV7-2
cdr3_aa: CASSLGPSGAYEQYF

j_call: TRBJ2-3
d_call: TRBD2
cdr3_length: 16
v_call: TRBV7-2
cdr3_aa: CASSSRLAGRTDTQYF

j_call: TRBJ1-2
d_call: .
cdr3_length: 14
v_call: TRBV5-4
cdr3_aa: CASSLVGGNYGYTF

j_call: TRBJ1-2
d_call: .
cdr3_length: 14
v_call: TRBV7-9
cdr3_aa: CASSLEGLGYGYTF

j_call: TRBJ1-5
d_call: .
cdr3_length: 15
v_call: TRBV4-1
cdr3_aa: CASSQVQVSNQPQHF

j_call: TRBJ1-6
d_call: TRBD1
cdr3_length: 13
v_call: TRBV30
cdr3_aa: CAWDANRGRPLHF

j_call: TRBJ1-1
d_call: .
cdr3_length: 13
v_call: TRBV2
cdr3_aa: CASRRRANTEAFF

j_call: TRBJ2-7
d_call: .
cdr3_length: 12
v_call: TRBV2
cdr3_aa: CASGDNSYEQYF

j_call: TRBJ1-1
d_call: TRBD1
cdr3_length: 15
v_call: TRBV9
cdr3_aa: CASSEGAGLNTEAFF

j_call: TRBJ2-5
d_call: TRBD1
cdr3_length: 13
v_call: TRBV25-1
cdr3_aa: CASRRQGQETQYF

j_call: TRBJ2-5
d_call: .
cdr3_length: 12
v_call: TRBV18
cdr3_aa: CASSPSRETQYF

j_call: TRBJ2-7
d_call: .
cdr3_length: 12
v_call: TRBV6-2/TRBV6-3
cdr3_aa: CASTYPSPQQYF

j_call: TRBJ2-7
d_call: TRBD2
cdr3_length: 15
v_call: TRBV19
cdr3_aa: CASSIDWGGAYEQYF

j_call: TRBJ1-2
d_call: .
cdr3_length: 13
v_call: TRBV9
cdr3_aa: CASSARELHGYTF